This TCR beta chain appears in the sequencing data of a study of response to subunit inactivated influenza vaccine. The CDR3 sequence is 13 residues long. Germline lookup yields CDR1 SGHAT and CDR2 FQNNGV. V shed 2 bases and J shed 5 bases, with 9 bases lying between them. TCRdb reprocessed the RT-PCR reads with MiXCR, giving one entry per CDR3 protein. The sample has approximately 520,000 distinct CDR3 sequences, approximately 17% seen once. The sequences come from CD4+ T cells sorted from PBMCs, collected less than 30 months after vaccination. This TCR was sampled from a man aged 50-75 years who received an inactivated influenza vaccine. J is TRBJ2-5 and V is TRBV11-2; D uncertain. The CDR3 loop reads CASSLTKRETQYF. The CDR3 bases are TGTGCCAGCAGCTTAACTAAGAGGGAGACCCAGTACTTC.